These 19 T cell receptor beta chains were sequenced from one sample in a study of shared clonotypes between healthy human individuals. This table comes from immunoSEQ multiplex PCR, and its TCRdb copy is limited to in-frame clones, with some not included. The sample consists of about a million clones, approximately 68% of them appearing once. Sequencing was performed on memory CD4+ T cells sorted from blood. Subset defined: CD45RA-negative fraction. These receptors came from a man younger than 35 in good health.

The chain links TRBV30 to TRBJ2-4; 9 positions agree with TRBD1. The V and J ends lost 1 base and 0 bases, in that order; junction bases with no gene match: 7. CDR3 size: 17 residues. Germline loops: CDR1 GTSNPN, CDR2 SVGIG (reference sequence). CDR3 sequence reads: CAWSAPGTGKAKNIQYF. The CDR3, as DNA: TGTGCCTGGAGTGCTCCCGGGACAGGGAAAGCCAAAAACATTCAGTACTTC.

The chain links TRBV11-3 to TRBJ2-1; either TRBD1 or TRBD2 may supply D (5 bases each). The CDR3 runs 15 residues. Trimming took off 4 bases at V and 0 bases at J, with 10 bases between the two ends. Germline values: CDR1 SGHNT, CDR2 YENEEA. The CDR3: CASSSWGSSYNEQFF. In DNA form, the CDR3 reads TGTGCCAGCAGCTCGTGGGGGAGCTCCTACAATGAGCAGTTCTTC.

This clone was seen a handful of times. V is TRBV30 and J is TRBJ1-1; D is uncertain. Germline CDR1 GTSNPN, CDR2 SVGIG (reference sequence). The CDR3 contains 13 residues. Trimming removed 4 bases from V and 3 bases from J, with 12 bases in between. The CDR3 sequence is CAWTVQMDTEAFF. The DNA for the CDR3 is TGTGCCTGGACCGTCCAGATGGACACTGAAGCTTTCTTT.

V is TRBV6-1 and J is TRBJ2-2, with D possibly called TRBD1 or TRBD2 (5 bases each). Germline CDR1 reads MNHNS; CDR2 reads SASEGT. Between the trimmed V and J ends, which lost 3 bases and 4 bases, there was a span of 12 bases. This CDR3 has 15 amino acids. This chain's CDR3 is CASSDWGMGTGELFF. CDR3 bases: TGTGCCAGCAGTGACTGGGGGATGGGCACCGGGGAGCTGTTTTTT.

CDR3 sequence: CASSYGTSGYEQYF. The CDR3 DNA reads as TGTGCCAGCAGTTACGGGACAAGTGGGTACGAGCAGTACTTC. The chain carries TRBV6-4 and TRBJ2-5; possible D gene TRBD1, 6 bases. The end of the DNA is better explained by TRBJ2-7, so the J call may be wrong. The germline V gene encodes CDR1 MRHNA and CDR2 SNTAGT. The CDR3 contains 14 residues.

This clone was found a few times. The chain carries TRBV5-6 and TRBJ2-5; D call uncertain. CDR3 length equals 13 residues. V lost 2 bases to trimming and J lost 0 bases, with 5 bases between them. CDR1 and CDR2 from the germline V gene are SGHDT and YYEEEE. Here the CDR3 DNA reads TGTGCCAGCAGCTTCCTGTACCAAGAGACCCAGTACTTC. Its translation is CASSFLYQETQYF.

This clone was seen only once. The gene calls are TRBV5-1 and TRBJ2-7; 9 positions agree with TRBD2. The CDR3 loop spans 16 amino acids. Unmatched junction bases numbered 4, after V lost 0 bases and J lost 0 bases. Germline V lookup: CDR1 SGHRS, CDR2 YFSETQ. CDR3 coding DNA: TGCGCCAGCAGCTTGGATGCGGGGGGGCCCTCCTACGAGCAGTACTTC. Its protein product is CASSLDAGGPSYEQYF.

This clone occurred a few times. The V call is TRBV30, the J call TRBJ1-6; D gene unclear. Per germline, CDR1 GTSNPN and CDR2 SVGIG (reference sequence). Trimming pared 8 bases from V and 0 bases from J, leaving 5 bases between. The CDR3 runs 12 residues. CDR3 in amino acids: CARGSYNSPLHF. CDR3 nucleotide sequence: TGTGCCCGGGGCTCCTATAATTCACCCCTCCACTTT.

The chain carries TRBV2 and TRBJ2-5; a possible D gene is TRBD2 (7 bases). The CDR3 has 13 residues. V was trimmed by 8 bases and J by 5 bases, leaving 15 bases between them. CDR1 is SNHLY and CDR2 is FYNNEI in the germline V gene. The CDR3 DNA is TGTGCCAGCCAAAGGGGGGGGGTCGAGACCCAGTACTTC. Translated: CASQRGGVETQYF. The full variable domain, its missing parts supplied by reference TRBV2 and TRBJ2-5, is EPEVTQTPSHQVTQMGQEVILRCVPISNHLYFYWYRQILGQKVEFLVSFYNNEISEKSEIFDDQFSVERPDGSNFTLKIRSTKLEDSAMYFCASQRGGVETQYFGPGTRLLVL.

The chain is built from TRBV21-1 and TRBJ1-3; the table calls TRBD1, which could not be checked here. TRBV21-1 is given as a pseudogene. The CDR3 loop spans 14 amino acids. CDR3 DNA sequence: TGTGCCAGCAGCCCCAAGGACAGGGGGAACACCATATATTTT. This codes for CASSPKDRGNTIYF.

The CDR3 DNA reads TGTGCCAGCAGCTTAGCGCTAGCGGGAGCGGATACGCAGTATTTT. It specifies CASSLALAGADTQYF. This chain connects TRBV7-2 to TRBJ2-3; 10 positions match TRBD2. Germline V gene lookup returns CDR1 SGHTA and CDR2 FQGNSA. The CDR3 covers 15 residues. After removal of 0 bases from V and 6 bases from J, the junction contained 3 bases not matched to a gene.

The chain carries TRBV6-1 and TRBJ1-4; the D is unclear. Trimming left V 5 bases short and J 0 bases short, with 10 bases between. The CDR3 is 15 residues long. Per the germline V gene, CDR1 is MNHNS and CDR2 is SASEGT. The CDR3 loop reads CASSFVEATNEKLFF. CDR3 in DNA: TGTGCCAGCAGTTTTGTAGAAGCAACTAATGAAAAACTGTTTTTT.

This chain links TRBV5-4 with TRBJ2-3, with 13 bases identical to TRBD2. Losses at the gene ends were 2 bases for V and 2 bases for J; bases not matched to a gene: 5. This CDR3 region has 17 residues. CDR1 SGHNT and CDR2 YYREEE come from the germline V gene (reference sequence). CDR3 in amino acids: CASSFSGLAGTTDTQYF. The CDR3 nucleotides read TGTGCCAGCAGCTTCTCGGGACTAGCGGGGACCACAGATACGCAGTATTTT.

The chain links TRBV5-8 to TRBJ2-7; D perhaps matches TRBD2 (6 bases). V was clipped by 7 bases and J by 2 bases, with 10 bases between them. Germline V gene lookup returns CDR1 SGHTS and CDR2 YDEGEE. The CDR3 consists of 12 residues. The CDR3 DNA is TGTGCCAGCTCGGGGGAGACCTACGAGCAGTACTTC. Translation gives CASSGETYEQYF.

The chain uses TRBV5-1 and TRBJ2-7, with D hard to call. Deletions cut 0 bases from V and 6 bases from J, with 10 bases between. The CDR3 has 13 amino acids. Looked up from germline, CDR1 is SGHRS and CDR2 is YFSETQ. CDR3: CASSLDRLGEQYF. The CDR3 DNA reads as TGCGCCAGCAGCTTGGACCGATTGGGCGAGCAGTACTTC.

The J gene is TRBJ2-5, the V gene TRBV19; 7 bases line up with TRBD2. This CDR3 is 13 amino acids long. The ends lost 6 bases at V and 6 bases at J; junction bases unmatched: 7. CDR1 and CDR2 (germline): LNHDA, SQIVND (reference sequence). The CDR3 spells CASRESGKKTQYF. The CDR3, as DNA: TGTGCCAGTAGAGAGAGCGGGAAAAAGACCCAGTACTTC.

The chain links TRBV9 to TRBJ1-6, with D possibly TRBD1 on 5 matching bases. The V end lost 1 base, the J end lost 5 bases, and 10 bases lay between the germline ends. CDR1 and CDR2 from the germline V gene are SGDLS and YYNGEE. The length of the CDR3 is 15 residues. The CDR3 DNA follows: TGTGCCAGCAGCGTAATCGGGACGCATAATTCACCCCTCCACTTT. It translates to CASSVIGTHNSPLHF.

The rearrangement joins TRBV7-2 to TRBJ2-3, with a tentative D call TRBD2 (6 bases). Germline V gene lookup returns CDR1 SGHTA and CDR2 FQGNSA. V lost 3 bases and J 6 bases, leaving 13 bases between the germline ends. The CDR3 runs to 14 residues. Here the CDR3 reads CASSLWAGLDTQYF. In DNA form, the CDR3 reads TGTGCCAGCAGCTTGTGGGCGGGACTTGATACGCAGTATTTT.

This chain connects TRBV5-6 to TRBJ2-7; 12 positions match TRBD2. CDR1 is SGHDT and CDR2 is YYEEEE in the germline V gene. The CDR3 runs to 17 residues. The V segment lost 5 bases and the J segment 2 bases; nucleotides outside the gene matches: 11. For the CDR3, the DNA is TGTGCCAGCAGGGCCGGGACTAGCGGGCCCCGAGCCTACGAGCAGTACTTC. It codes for CASRAGTSGPRAYEQYF.